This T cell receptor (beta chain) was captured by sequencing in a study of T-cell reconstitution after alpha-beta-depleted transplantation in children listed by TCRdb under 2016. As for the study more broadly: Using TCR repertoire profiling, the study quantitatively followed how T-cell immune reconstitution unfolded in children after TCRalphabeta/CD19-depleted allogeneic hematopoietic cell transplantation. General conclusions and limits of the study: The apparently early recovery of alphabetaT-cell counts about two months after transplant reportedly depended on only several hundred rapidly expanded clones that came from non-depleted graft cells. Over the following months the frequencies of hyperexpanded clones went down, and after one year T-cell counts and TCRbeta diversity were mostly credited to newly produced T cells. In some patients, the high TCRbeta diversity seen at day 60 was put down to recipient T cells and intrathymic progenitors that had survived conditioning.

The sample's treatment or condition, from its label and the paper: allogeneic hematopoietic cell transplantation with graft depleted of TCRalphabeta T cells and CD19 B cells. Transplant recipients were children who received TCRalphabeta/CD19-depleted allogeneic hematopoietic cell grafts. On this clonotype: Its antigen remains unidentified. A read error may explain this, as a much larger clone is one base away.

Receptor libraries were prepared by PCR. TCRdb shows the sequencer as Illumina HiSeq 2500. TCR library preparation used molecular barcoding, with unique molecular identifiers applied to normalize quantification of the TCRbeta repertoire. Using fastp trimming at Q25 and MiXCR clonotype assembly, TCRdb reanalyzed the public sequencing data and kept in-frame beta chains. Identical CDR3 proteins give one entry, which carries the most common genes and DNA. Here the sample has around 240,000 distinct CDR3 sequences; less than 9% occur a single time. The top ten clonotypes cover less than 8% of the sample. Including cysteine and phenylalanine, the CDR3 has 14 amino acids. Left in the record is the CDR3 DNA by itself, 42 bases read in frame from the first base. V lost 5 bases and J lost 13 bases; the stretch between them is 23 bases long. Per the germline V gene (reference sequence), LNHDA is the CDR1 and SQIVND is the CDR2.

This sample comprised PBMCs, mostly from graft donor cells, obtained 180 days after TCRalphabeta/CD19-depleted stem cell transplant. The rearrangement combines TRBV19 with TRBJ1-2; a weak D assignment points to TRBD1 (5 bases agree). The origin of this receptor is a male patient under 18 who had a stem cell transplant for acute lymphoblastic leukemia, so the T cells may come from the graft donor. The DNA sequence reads TGTGCCAGTAGTCCTCGGGAAAGGGGTTTTTCGTTCACCTTC. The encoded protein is CASSPRERGFSFTF.